This TCR beta chain stems from a study of T cell repertoires in aging, cancer and after chemotherapy. Study as a whole: The full dataset contained roughly 8.8 million TCR reads.

TRB rearrangements spanning V, D and J were amplified using mixed TRB-A/B primers. MiXCR, run by TCRdb on the multiplex PCR reads, gives a single entry per CDR3 protein. The repertoire holds under 5,000 distinct CDR3 sequences, with under 25% as singletons. General study findings and limits: Across the chemotherapy interval, each cancer cohort showed higher median generation probability, suggesting thymic rebound. Loss of evenness, beyond lost richness, contributed to age-related TCR diversity decline in cancer patients.

Regarding this clonotype: Its antigen is as yet unknown.

Amplification of TCR beta used genomic DNA extracted from peripheral blood. The source of this sequence is a human donor in good health. The donor label of this sample is uncertain. The sample consisted of blood.

CDR3 residues: CASSVGTGGDYGYTF. CDR3 coding DNA: TGTGCCAGCAGCGTTGGGACAGGGGGGGACTATGGCTACACCTTC. The V and J genes are TRBV11-3 and TRBJ1-2; 11 nucleotides align to TRBD1. Germline assignment: CDR1 SGHNT and CDR2 YENEEA. The CDR3 runs to 15 residues. V was clipped by 5 bases and J by 3 bases; unmatched bases: 5.